The rows below give T cell receptor beta chains drawn from one sample of a study of identical twins. TCRdb re-called the 5' RACE reads with MiXCR, one entry per CDR3 protein. The data contain 1.5 million to 2 million distinct CDR3 sequences, less than 40% of them seen just once; the ten biggest clones take up about 0.25%. Sequenced: cord blood. These TCRs come from a newborn girl in good health. CDR3s include the opening cysteine and the closing phenylalanine or tryptophan. The D gene is left open where the match is weak. Clone size, where shown, is once, few, many, or a class for clones that have expanded.

>few|15|TRBJ1-4|TRBD1|TRBV6-8
CASSFRTGGEEKLFF
TGTGCCAGCAGTTTCCGGACAGGGGGAGAGGAAAAACTGTTTTTT
>NA|12|TRBJ2-3|NA|TRBV20-1
CSAGVAWDTQYF
TGCAGTGCTGGGGTAGCGTGGGATACGCAGTATTTT
>NA|13|TRBJ2-1|TRBD2|TRBV7-2
CASRPLADQRQFF
TGTGCCAGCAGGCCTCTAGCGGATCAGCGACAGTTCTTC
>NA|14|TRBJ2-3|NA|TRBV24-1
CATRSGWDTDTQYF
TGTGCCACCCGATCGGGTTGGGACACAGATACGCAGTATTTT
>many|13|TRBJ1-1|TRBD1|TRBV12-3/TRBV12-4
CASRPTGSTEAFF
TGTGCCAGCAGACCGACAGGGAGCACTGAAGCTTTCTTT
>NA|12|TRBJ2-5|NA|TRBV7-2
CASSFAPLEQYF
TGTGCCAGCAGTTTCGCCCCTTTGGAGCAGTACTTC
>NA|15|TRBJ2-7|TRBD1|TRBV6-6
CASRPSRGNPYEQYF
TGTGCCAGCAGACCGAGCAGGGGGAATCCCTACGAGCAGTACTTC
>NA|15|TRBJ2-1|NA|TRBV2
CASSHPRGSSYEQFF
TGTGCCAGCAGTCATCCCCGTGGGAGTTCCTATGAGCAGTTCTTC
>few|13|TRBJ2-7|NA|TRBV7-2
CASSLMSYNEQYF
TGTGCCAGCAGCTTAATGTCCTACAATGAGCAGTACTTC
>NA|15|TRBJ1-1|NA|TRBV5-8
CASSLAVYLNTEAFF
TGTGCCAGCAGCTTGGCCGTCTACCTGAACACTGAAGCTTTCTTT
>few|14|TRBJ1-5|NA|TRBV16
CASSQDALGGPQHF
TGTGCCAGCAGCCAAGACGCCCTTGGCGGGCCCCAGCATTTT
>NA|10|TRBJ2-1|NA|TRBV7-9
CASSPLIKFF
TGTGCCAGCAGCCCCCTGATCAAGTTCTTC
>NA|17|TRBJ2-5|TRBD1|TRBV12-3/TRBV12-4
CASSFAGTGIRQETQYF
TGTGCCAGCAGTTTCGCCGGGACAGGTATTAGACAAGAGACCCAGTACTTC
>many|13|TRBJ2-7|NA|TRBV4-2
CASSQDRAYEQYF
TGTGCCAGCAGCCAAGATAGGGCCTACGAGCAGTACTTC
>NA|15|TRBJ2-7|TRBD2|TRBV5-1
CASSFQRGGLYEQYF
TGCGCCAGCAGCTTTCAGCGGGGGGGCCTCTACGAGCAGTACTTC
>few|15|TRBJ1-6|NA|TRBV21-1
CASTEVPVYNSPLHF
TGTGCCAGCACAGAAGTCCCCGTCTATAATTCACCCCTCCACTTT
>few|13|TRBJ2-3|TRBD2|TRBV5-1
CASSFIAGDTQYF
TGCGCCAGCAGCTTTATAGCGGGAGATACGCAGTATTTT
>NA|18|TRBJ2-7|TRBD2|TRBV7-2
CASSSQGLAGRSYNEQYF
TGTGCCAGCAGCTCTCAAGGACTAGCGGGACGGTCCTACAATGAGCAGTACTTC
>few|15|TRBJ2-3|TRBD1|TRBV7-6
CASTQTGRSTDTQYF
TGTGCCAGCACCCAGACAGGGCGAAGCACAGATACGCAGTATTTT
>few|15|TRBJ2-5|TRBD2|TRBV4-2
CASSPPLAGQETQYF
TGTGCCAGCAGCCCCCCTCTAGCGGGGCAAGAGACCCAGTACTTC
>NA|14|TRBJ2-1|TRBD2|TRBV6-2/TRBV6-3
CATRLAGGPNEQFF
TGTGCCACCCGACTAGCGGGGGGTCCCAATGAGCAGTTCTTC
>few|16|TRBJ2-1|TRBD2|TRBV10-2
CASSESSSGTLNEQFF
TGCGCCAGCAGTGAGTCGTCTAGCGGGACGCTCAATGAGCAGTTCTTC
>NA|12|TRBJ2-7|NA|TRBV20-1
CSSNEGGYEQYF
TGCAGTTCTAACGAGGGAGGCTACGAGCAGTACTTC
>few|15|TRBJ2-7|NA|TRBV28
CASSLAAGPPYEQYF
TGTGCCAGCAGTTTAGCGGCAGGGCCCCCCTACGAGCAGTACTTC
>few|15|TRBJ1-6|TRBD1|TRBV20-1
CSAISRTGNNSPLHF
TGCAGTGCTATATCGCGGACAGGGAATAATTCACCCCTCCACTTT
>NA|16|TRBJ1-1|NA|TRBV20-1
CSAISRVWAGNTEAFF
TGCAGTGCTATTTCGCGGGTGTGGGCGGGGAACACTGAAGCTTTCTTT